This TCR beta chain was obtained from a study of blood T cell repertoires in COVID-19. Study summary: Samples came from the United States, Italy and Spain, spanning acute and convalescent COVID-19. The cDNA or gDNA used as material had been derived from T cells, B-cell-depleted T cells, or PBMCs.

In the original processing: From reference gene primer amplification, estimates of nucleated cell counts were derived. TCRdb's copy holds only in-frame clones and misses some; the assay was immunoSEQ multiplex PCR. The V and J calls and clone size were taken over from that table, and D and trimming were inferred from the DNA. This table has under 150,000 clones, 76% appearing once. Trimming at V came to 1 base and at J to 8 bases, leaving 7 bases not matched to a gene. Germline CDR1 reads KGHDR; CDR2 reads SFDVKD. CDR3 length: 15 amino acids. The genes are TRBV24-1 and TRBJ2-3; TRBD1 aligns across 8 bases. The origin of this receptor is a man between 60 and 75 years old with acute or convalescent COVID-19. The source material was peripheral blood. CDR3 nucleotide sequence: TGTGCCACCAGTGATTTCGGGCAGGGGGCTGGTACGCAGTATTTT. Translation gives CATSDFGQGAGTQYF.